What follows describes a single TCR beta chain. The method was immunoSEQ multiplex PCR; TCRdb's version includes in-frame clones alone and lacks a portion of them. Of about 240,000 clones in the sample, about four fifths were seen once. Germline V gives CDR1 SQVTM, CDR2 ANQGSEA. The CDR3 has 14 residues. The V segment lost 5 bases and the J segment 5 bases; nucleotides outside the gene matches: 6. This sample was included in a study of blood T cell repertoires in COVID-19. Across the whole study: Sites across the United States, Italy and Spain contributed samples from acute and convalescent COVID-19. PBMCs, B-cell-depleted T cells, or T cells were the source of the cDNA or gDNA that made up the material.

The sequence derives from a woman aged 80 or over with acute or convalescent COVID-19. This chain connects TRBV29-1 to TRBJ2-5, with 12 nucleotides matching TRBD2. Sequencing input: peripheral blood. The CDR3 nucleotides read TGCAGCGTTTCGTGGACTAGCGGGGCGGAGACCCAGTACTTC. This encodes CSVSWTSGAETQYF.